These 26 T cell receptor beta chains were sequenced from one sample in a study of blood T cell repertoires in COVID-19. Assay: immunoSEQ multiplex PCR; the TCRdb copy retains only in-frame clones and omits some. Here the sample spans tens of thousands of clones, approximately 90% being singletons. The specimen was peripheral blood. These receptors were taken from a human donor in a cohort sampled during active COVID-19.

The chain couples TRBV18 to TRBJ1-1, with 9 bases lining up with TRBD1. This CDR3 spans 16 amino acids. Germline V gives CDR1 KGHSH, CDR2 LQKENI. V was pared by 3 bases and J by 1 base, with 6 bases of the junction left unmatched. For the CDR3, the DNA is TGTGCCAGCTCACCGGGACAGGGCCTACGGAACACTGAAGCTTTCTTT. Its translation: CASSPGQGLRNTEAFF.

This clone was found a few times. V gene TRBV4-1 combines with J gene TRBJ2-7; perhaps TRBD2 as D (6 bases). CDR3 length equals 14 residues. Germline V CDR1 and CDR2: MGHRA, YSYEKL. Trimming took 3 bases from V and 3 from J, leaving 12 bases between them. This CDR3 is CASSHGRELYEQYF. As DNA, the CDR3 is TGCGCCAGCAGCCACGGGCGGGAACTCTACGAGCAGTACTTC.

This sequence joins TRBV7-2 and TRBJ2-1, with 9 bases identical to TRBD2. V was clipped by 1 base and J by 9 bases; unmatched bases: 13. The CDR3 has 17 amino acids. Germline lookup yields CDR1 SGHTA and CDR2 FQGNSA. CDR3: CASSLGAGGPSSSEQFF. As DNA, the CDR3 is TGTGCCAGCAGCTTAGGTGCGGGAGGGCCGAGTAGTAGTGAGCAGTTCTTC.

In DNA form, the CDR3 reads TGTGCCAGCAGCTTGCGACAGGGCAATCAGCCCCAGCATTTT. Translation gives CASSLRQGNQPQHF. The gene calls are TRBV5-5 and TRBJ1-5; D is possibly TRBD1 (6 bases). The CDR3 length is 14 residues. V was trimmed by 1 base and J by 2 bases, leaving 7 bases between them. Germline assignment: CDR1 SGHKS and CDR2 YYEKEE (reference sequence).

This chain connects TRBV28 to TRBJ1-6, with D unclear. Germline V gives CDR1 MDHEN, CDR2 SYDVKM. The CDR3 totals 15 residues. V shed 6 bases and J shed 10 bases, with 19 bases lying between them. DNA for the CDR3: TGTGCCAGCAGCCTCGACAACCGCCCCTCCTCACCCCTCCACTTT. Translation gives CASSLDNRPSSPLHF.

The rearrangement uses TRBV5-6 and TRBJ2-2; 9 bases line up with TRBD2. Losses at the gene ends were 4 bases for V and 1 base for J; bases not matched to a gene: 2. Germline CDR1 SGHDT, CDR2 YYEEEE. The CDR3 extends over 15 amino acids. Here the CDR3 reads CASSLTSGNTGELFF. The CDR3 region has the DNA TGTGCCAGCAGCCTGACTAGCGGGAACACCGGGGAGCTGTTTTTT.

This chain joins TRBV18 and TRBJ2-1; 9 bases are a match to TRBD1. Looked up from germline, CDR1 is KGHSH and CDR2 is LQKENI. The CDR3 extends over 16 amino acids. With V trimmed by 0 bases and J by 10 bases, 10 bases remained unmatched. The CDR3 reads CASSPPDRGMTKEQFF. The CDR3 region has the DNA TGTGCCAGCTCACCACCGGACAGGGGAATGACTAAGGAGCAGTTCTTC. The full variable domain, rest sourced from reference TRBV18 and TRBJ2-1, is NAGVMQNPRHLVRRRGQEARLRCSPMKGHSHVYWYRQLPEEGLKFMVYLQKENIIDESGMPKERFSAEFPKEGPSILRIQQVVRGDSAAYFCASSPPDRGMTKEQFFGPGTRLTVL.

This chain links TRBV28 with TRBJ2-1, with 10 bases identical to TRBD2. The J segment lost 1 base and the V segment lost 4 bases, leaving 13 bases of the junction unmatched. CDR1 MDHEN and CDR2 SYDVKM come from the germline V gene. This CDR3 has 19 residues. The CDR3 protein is CASSSGTSEWGWSYNEQFF. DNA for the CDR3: TGTGCCAGCAGTTCCGGGACTAGCGAGTGGGGTTGGTCCTACAATGAGCAGTTCTTC.

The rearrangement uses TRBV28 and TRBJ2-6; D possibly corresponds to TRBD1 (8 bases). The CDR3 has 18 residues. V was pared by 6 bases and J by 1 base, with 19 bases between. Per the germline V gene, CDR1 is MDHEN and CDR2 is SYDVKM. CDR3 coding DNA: TGTGCCAGCAGCCCCGGGGGGACAGGCTTTTCTGGGGCCAACGTCCTGACTTTC. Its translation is CASSPGGTGFSGANVLTF.

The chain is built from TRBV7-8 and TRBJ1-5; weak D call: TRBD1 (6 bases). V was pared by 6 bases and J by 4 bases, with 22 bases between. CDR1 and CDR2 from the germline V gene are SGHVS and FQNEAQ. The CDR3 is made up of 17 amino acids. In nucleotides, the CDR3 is TGTGCCAGCAGACTCCTCCCCATCGGACAGCAGAATCAGCCCCAGCATTTT. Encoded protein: CASRLLPIGQQNQPQHF.

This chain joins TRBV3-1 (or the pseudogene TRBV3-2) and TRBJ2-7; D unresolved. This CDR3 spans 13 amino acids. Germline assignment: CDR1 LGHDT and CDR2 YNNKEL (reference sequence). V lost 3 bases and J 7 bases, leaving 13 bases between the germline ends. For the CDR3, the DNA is TGTGCCAGCAGCCAGACTCGATCTTCAGAGCAGTACTTC. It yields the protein CASSQTRSSEQYF.

The CDR3, as DNA: TGCGCCAGCAGCCCGACTAGCGGGAGTTCACATGAGCAGTTCTTC. Translation gives CASSPTSGSSHEQFF. V usage is TRBV5-1 and J usage is TRBJ2-1, with TRBD2 matching 12 bases. The CDR3 loop spans 15 amino acids. The trim removed 4 bases at V and 8 bases at J, leaving 7 bases unmatched. The germline CDR1 and CDR2 sequences are SGHRS and YFSETQ.

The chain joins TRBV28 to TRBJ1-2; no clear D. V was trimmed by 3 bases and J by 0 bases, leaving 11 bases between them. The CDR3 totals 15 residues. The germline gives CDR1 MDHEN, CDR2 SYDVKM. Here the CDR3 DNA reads TGTGCCAGCAGTTTGGAGTCGAAGGCTAACTATGGCTACACCTTC. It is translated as CASSLESKANYGYTF.

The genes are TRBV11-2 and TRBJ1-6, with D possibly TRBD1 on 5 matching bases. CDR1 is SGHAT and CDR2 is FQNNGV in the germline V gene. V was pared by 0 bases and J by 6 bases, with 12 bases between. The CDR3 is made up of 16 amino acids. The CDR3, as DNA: TGTGCCAGCAGCTTAGATCTCGGCAGGGTTAATTCACCCCTCCACTTT. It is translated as CASSLDLGRVNSPLHF. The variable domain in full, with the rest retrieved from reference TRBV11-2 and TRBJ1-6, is EAGVAQSPRYKIIEKRQSVAFWCNPISGHATLYWYQQILGQGPKLLIQFQNNGVVDDSQLPKDRFSAERLKGVDSTLKIQPAKLEDSAVYLCASSLDLGRVNSPLHFGNGTRLTVT.

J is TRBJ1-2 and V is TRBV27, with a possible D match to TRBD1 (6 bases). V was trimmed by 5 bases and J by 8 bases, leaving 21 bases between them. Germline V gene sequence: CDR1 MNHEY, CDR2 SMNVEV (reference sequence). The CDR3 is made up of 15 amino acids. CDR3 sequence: CASSLGVGGGSGYTF. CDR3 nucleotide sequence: TGTGCCAGCAGTCTAGGCGTAGGGGGTGGTTCGGGCTACACCTTC.

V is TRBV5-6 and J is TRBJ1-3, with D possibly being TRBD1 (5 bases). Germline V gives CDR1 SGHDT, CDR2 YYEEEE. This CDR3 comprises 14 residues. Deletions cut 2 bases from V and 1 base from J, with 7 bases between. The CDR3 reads CASSFQGSGNTIYF. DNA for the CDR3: TGTGCCAGCAGCTTTCAGGGTTCTGGAAACACCATATATTTT.

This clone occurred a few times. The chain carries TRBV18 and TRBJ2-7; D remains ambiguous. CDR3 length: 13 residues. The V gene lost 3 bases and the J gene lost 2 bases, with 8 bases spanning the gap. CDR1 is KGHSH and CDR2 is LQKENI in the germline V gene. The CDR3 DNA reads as TGTGCCAGCTCACCTACAGCCCCCTACGAGCAGTACTTC. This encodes CASSPTAPYEQYF. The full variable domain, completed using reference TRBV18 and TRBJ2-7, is NAGVMQNPRHLVRRRGQEARLRCSPMKGHSHVYWYRQLPEEGLKFMVYLQKENIIDESGMPKERFSAEFPKEGPSILRIQQVVRGDSAAYFCASSPTAPYEQYFGPGTRLTVT.

The chain's CDR3 is CASSFGRGNEKLFF. In DNA form, the CDR3 reads TGCGCCAGCAGCTTCGGAAGGGGGAATGAAAAACTGTTTTTT. V gene TRBV5-1 combines with J gene TRBJ1-4; tentatively, D is TRBD1 (6 bases). The CDR3 contains 14 residues. Germline-derived CDR1 and CDR2 are SGHRS and YFSETQ. V lost 2 bases and J lost 5, with 10 bases in between.

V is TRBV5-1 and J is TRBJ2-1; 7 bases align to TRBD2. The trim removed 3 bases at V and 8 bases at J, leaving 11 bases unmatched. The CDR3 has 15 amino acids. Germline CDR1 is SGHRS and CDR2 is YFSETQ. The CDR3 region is CASSSAGLKSDEQFF. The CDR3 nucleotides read TGCGCCAGCAGCTCCGCGGGACTAAAGAGCGATGAGCAGTTCTTC. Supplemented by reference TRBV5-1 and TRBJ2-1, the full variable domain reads KAGVTQTPRYLIKTRGQQVTLSCSPISGHRSVSWYQQTPGQGLQFLFEYFSETQRNKGNFPGRFSGRQFSNSRSEMNVSTLELGDSALYLCASSSAGLKSDEQFFGPGTRLTVL.

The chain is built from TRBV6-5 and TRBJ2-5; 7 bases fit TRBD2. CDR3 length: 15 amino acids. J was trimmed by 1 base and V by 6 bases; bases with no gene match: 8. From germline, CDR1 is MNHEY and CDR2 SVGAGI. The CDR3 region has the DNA TGTGCCAGCAGATTGGACCCTAGCGGCCAAGAGACCCAGTACTTC. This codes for CASRLDPSGQETQYF.

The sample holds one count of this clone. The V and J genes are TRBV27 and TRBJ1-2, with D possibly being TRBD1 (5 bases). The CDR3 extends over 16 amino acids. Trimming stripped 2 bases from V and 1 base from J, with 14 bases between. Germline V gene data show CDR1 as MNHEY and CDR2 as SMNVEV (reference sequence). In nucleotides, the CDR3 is TGTGCCAGCAGTTTAAGGGGTGGGGCCTATAACTATGGCTACACCTTC. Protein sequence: CASSLRGGAYNYGYTF.

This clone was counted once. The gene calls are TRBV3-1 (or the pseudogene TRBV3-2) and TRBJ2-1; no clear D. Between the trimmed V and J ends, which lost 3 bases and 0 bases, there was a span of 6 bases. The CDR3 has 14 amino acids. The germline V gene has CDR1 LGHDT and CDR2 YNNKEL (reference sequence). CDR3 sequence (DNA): TGTGCCAGCAGCCAGAGGTTCTCCTACAATGAGCAGTTCTTC. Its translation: CASSQRFSYNEQFF.

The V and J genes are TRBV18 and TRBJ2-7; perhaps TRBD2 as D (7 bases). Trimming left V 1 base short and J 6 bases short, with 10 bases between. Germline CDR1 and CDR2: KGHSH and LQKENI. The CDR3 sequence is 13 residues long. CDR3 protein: CASSPQGGGEQYF. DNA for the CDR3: TGTGCCAGCTCACCACAGGGAGGGGGCGAGCAGTACTTC.

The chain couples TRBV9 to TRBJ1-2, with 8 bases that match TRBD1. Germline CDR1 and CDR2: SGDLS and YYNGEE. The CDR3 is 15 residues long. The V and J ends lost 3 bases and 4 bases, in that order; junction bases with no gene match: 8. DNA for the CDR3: TGTGCCAGCAGCGCCCGGGACAGGATTTCCTATGGCTACACCTTC. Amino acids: CASSARDRISYGYTF.

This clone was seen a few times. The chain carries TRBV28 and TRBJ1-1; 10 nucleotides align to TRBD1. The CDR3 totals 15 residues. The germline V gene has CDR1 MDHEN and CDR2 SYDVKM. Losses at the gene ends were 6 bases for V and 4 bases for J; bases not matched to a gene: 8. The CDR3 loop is CASRGQGEFGTEAFF. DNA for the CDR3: TGTGCCAGCAGAGGACAGGGGGAGTTTGGCACTGAAGCTTTCTTT.

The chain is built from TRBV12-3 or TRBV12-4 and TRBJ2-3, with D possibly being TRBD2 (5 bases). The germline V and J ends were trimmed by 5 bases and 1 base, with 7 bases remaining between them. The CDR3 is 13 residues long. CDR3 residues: CASSRRGTDTQYF. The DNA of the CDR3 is TGTGCCAGCAGTCGGCGGGGCACAGATACGCAGTATTTT.